A single sample is the source of the 5 T cell receptor beta chains below, sequenced in a study of blood T cell repertoires in COVID-19. Clones were sequenced by immunoSEQ multiplex PCR, and TCRdb holds only the in-frame ones, with some missing. The profile shows more than 400,000 clones, approximately 85% of them singletons. The specimen sequenced was peripheral blood. These receptors came from a human donor in a cohort sampled during active COVID-19.

This clone appeared many times. The chain links TRBV27 to TRBJ2-3; 10 nucleotides match TRBD2. This CDR3 is 19 amino acids long. Germline-derived CDR1 and CDR2 are MNHEY and SMNVEV (reference sequence). Germline trimming cut 0 bases from V and 1 base from J; bases unmatched to any gene: 10. The CDR3 DNA is TGTGCCAGCAGTTTATCTCTAGCGGGAGCCACCTATGGCACAGATACGCAGTATTTT. Its translation: CASSLSLAGATYGTDTQYF.

CDR3: CASRERADTGELFF. The DNA of the CDR3 is TGTGCCAGCAGAGAGAGGGCGGACACCGGGGAGCTGTTTTTT. V is TRBV27 and J is TRBJ2-2, with D perhaps matching TRBD2 (5 bases). V lost 6 bases to trimming and J lost 3 bases, with 11 bases between them. Germline V lookup: CDR1 MNHEY, CDR2 SMNVEV (reference sequence). The length of the CDR3 is 14 residues.

V and J are TRBV30 and TRBJ1-2; possibly TRBD1 for D (6 bases). The CDR3 has 15 residues. Germline V lookup: CDR1 GTSNPN, CDR2 SVGIG (reference sequence). The ends were cut back, 4 bases at V and 4 bases at J, with 19 bases in the middle. CDR3 loop: CAWTLDSIGSYGYTF. The CDR3 DNA reads as TGTGCCTGGACCTTGGACAGTATTGGGTCCTATGGCTACACCTTC. The full variable domain, rest sourced from reference TRBV30 and TRBJ1-2, is SQTIHQWPATLVQPVGSPLSLECTVEGTSNPNLYWYRQAAGRGLQLLFYSVGIGQISSEVPQNLSASRPQDRQFILSSKKLLLSDSGFYLCAWTLDSIGSYGYTFGSGTRLTVV.

In its sample, this clone was seen once. The chain carries TRBV2 and TRBJ2-7; 7 positions match TRBD1. V gave up 7 bases and J gave up 1 base; unmatched junction bases: 4. The CDR3 is 13 residues long. Germline CDR1 SNHLY, CDR2 FYNNEI. Here the CDR3 DNA reads TGTGCCAGCAAACGGGACAGTTCCTACGAGCAGTACTTC. Translating gives CASKRDSSYEQYF.

The rearrangement uses TRBV3-1 (or the pseudogene TRBV3-2) and TRBJ1-4, with D tentatively TRBD1 (6 bases). Trimming shortened V by 1 base and J by 9 bases, and 6 bases separated the two germline ends. CDR1 LGHDT and CDR2 YNNKEL come from the germline V gene (reference sequence). The CDR3 is made up of 12 amino acids. The CDR3, as DNA: TGTGCCAGCAGCCAAGGGGGGCAAAAACTGTTTTTT. Encoded protein: CASSQGGQKLFF.